The 4 T cell receptor beta chains below come from one sample, sequenced in a study of response to subunit inactivated influenza vaccine. From the RT-PCR reads, TCRdb called clonotypes with MiXCR, one entry per CDR3 protein. The profile covers 550,000 to 650,000 distinct CDR3 sequences, with 12% appearing a single time and about a tenth taken by the ten largest. Specimen: PBMCs from blood, collected on the day of vaccination. Receptors originate from a man in his forties or fifties who received an inactivated influenza vaccine.

The rearrangement links TRBV7-2 to TRBJ1-2; D gene ambiguous. V was shortened by 0 bases and J by 8 bases, with 19 bases between the two germline ends. Germline V gene sequence: CDR1 SGHTA, CDR2 FQGNSA. The CDR3 is made up of 16 amino acids. This CDR3 is CASSLAPGSFFGGYTF. CDR3 DNA sequence: TGTGCCAGCAGCTTAGCTCCGGGCTCCTTCTTCGGCGGCTACACCTTC.

This clonotype was seen only a few times. The rearrangement joins TRBV5-1 to TRBJ2-1; 9 nucleotides align to TRBD2. Germline CDR1 and CDR2: SGHRS and YFSETQ. This CDR3 region has 16 residues. V trimming: 3 bases; J trimming: 8 bases; junction bases outside the gene matches: 12. The CDR3 coding sequence is TGCGCCAGCAGCTGGATTCTAGCGGGGCGCGGGGATGAGCAGTTCTTC. Its translation is CASSWILAGRGDEQFF.

This chain links TRBV6-5 with TRBJ2-6; TRBD1 matches 10 bases. CDR3 length: 19 residues. Germline lookup yields CDR1 MNHEY and CDR2 SVGAGI. After removal of 0 bases from V and 0 bases from J, the junction contained 5 bases not matched to a gene. CDR3 protein: CASSYSGGQGFSGANVLTF. The CDR3 DNA is TGTGCCAGCAGTTACTCCGGGGGACAGGGGTTCTCTGGGGCCAACGTCCTGACTTTC.

This clonotype was counted a few times. V is TRBV9 and J is TRBJ2-2; TRBD2 is a possible D gene (5 bases). The V gene's germline CDR1 is SGDLS and CDR2 YYNGEE. The CDR3 extends over 16 amino acids. Trimming took off 0 bases at V and 2 bases at J, with 11 bases between the two ends. The CDR3 DNA follows: TGTGCCAGCAGCGTAGGGCCCCCGGGAAACACCGGGGAGCTGTTTTTT. Protein: CASSVGPPGNTGELFF.